One and the same sample provided the 32 T cell receptor beta chains below, sequenced in a study of blood T cells in healthy people across ages. Alongside a J-beta primer mix, a sample-barcoded 5' primer served in a second PCR lasting roughly 7 to 11 cycles. TCRdb reprocessed the 5' RACE reads with MiXCR, giving one entry per CDR3 protein. The data contain hundreds of thousands of distinct CDR3 sequences, about 28% of them singletons. Sample: blood. The receptor set was obtained from an elderly woman in good health.

The sample holds many counts of this clonotype. This chain connects TRBV20-1 to TRBJ2-7, with D possibly being TRBD1 (7 bases). This CDR3 spans 14 amino acids. The germline V and J ends were trimmed by 3 bases and 1 base, with 13 bases remaining between them. The germline V gene has CDR1 DFQATT and CDR2 SNEGSKA (reference sequence). The CDR3 coding sequence is TGCAGTGCTAGCCAGGGGGGAGTTTCCTACGAGCAGTACTTC. Translation gives CSASQGGVSYEQYF.

Many counts were recorded for this clonotype. The chain uses TRBV4-3 and TRBJ2-5, with D maybe TRBD2 (5 bases). In germline, CDR1 is LGHNA, CDR2 YSLEER. Deletions cut 0 bases from V and 2 bases from J, with 10 bases between. The CDR3 is made up of 15 amino acids. As DNA, the CDR3 is TGCGCCAGCAGCCAAGATTGGAGGACTCAAGAGACCCAGTACTTC. Its translation: CASSQDWRTQETQYF.

CDR3: CASSRNTGTEETQYF. Written as DNA, the CDR3 is TGTGCCAGCAGCCGGAACACCGGGACAGAAGAGACCCAGTACTTC. The J gene is TRBJ2-5, the V gene TRBV4-2; 7 nucleotides line up with TRBD1. Germline CDR1 reads LGHNA; CDR2 reads YNFKEQ. V lost 4 bases and J lost 3; bases outside the gene matches: 8. The CDR3 length is 15 residues.

The chain links TRBV12-3 or TRBV12-4 to TRBJ1-2, with D hard to call. V was cut by 6 bases and J by 7 bases, with 15 bases left in between. This CDR3 has 13 amino acids. CDR3 DNA sequence: TGTGCCAGCAGGGTTGGACTCCTGGCTGGCTACACCTTC. The encoded protein is CASRVGLLAGYTF.

This clonotype has a count of ten or more. The CDR3 sequence: CASSPYRGSYEQYF. The CDR3, as DNA: TGTGCCAGCAGCCCCTACAGGGGATCCTACGAGCAGTACTTC. The chain uses TRBV7-8 and TRBJ2-7, with TRBD1 matching 7 bases. CDR3 size: 14 residues. Trimming at V came to 5 bases and at J to 1 base, leaving 5 bases not matched to a gene. Germline CDR1 reads SGHVS; CDR2 reads FQNEAQ.

This sequence joins TRBV28 and TRBJ2-7, with 8 bases aligning to TRBD2. Trimming cost V 7 bases and J 3 bases; bases outside gene matches: 5. The length of the CDR3 is 13 residues. Germline assignment: CDR1 MDHEN and CDR2 SYDVKM. CDR3 DNA: TGTGCCAGCATCGCTAGCGGGCTCTACGAGCAGTACTTC. This translates into CASIASGLYEQYF.

This clonotype appeared many times. This rearrangement joins TRBV7-2 to TRBJ1-1; D ambiguous. This CDR3 has 12 residues. Trimming took 4 bases from V and 4 from J, leaving 7 bases between them. Germline V gene sequence: CDR1 SGHTA, CDR2 FQGNSA. In nucleotides, the CDR3 is TGTGCCAGCAGCTGGGTTGGCACTGAAGCTTTCTTT. Translated, it gives CASSWVGTEAFF.

This clonotype has a handful of counts. This chain connects TRBV6-1 to TRBJ2-2; D unclear. The germline V and J ends were trimmed by 6 bases and 7 bases, with 15 bases remaining between them. The CDR3 loop spans 14 amino acids. Germline V CDR1 and CDR2: MNHNS, SASEGT. The CDR3 nucleotides are TGTGCCAGCAGCCTCGCGACTTTCGGCGGGGAGCTGTTTTTT. Its protein is CASSLATFGGELFF.

This clonotype came up a few times. Given a much more abundant clone one base away, this may be a read error. The chain recombines TRBV29-1 with TRBJ2-1; 10 bases fit TRBD1. This CDR3 has 14 residues. Germline V gene sequence: CDR1 SQVTM, CDR2 ANQGSEA. Losses at the gene ends were 6 bases for V and 3 bases for J; bases not matched to a gene: 5. The CDR3 DNA is TGCAGCGTAACTAGGACAGGGGGCTACAATGAGCAGTTCTTC. As protein: CSVTRTGGYNEQFF.

This chain joins TRBV3-1 and TRBJ1-6; D gene uncertain. Germline V gene lookup returns CDR1 LGHDT and CDR2 YNNKEL (reference sequence). V was clipped by 1 base and J by 7 bases, with 17 bases between them. This CDR3 is built from 17 residues. CDR3: CASSQGGGPRVNSPLHF. CDR3 DNA: TGTGCCAGCAGCCAAGGGGGAGGGCCGAGGGTAAATTCACCCCTCCACTTT.

This clonotype was detected only a few times. The chain recombines TRBV6-6 with TRBJ2-5; tentatively, D is TRBD1 or TRBD2 (6 bases each). The CDR3 is 17 residues long. Germline V gene sequence: CDR1 MNHNY, CDR2 SVGAGI (reference sequence). V dropped 5 bases and J dropped 11 bases, with 30 bases sitting between them. The CDR3, as DNA: TGTGCCAGCAGTCCTACCAACAGGGTCGGAGGGGCCGGTGAGCAGTACTTC. This codes for CASSPTNRVGGAGEQYF.

This clonotype was counted ten times or more. The genes are TRBV29-1 and TRBJ2-7; perhaps D is TRBD1 or TRBD2 (6 bases each). V was trimmed by 7 bases and J by 6 bases, leaving 16 bases between them. CDR1 is SQVTM and CDR2 is ANQGSEA in the germline V gene. This CDR3 contains 12 residues. CDR3 DNA sequence: TGCAGCGCCAAGGAGGGGGTCCGCGAGCAGTACTTC. This codes for CSAKEGVREQYF.

V is TRBV6-1 and J is TRBJ1-1, with 9 bases lining up with TRBD1. Trimming cost V 7 bases and J 4 bases; bases outside gene matches: 7. CDR3 size: 14 residues. The germline V gene has CDR1 MNHNS and CDR2 SASEGT. CDR3 nucleotide sequence: TGTGCCAGCATACCCCGGACAGGGGTCACTGAAGCTTTCTTT. This encodes CASIPRTGVTEAFF.

This clonotype was detected many times. This chain connects TRBV7-8 to TRBJ2-7; TRBD2 aligns across 12 bases. The germline V gene has CDR1 SGHVS and CDR2 FQNEAQ. J lost 11 bases, V lost 5 bases, and 7 bases had no gene match. The CDR3 is 13 residues long. The CDR3 coding sequence is TGTGCCAGCAGCCCCCGCCCTAGCGGGGGGGAGTACTTC. Its protein is CASSPRPSGGEYF.

The CDR3 is CAWSVGQNTYNEQFF. The CDR3 bases are TGTGCCTGGAGTGTCGGACAGAACACCTACAATGAGCAGTTCTTC. The chain couples TRBV30 to TRBJ2-1; D is possibly TRBD1 (6 bases). V lost 0 bases to trimming and J lost 2 bases, with 11 bases between them. CDR3 length: 15 amino acids. The V gene's germline CDR1 is GTSNPN and CDR2 SVGIG (reference sequence).

This clonotype was detected many times. The chain joins TRBV7-2 to TRBJ2-7, with 8 bases fitting TRBD1. Germline lookup yields CDR1 SGHTA and CDR2 FQGNSA. The CDR3 contains 14 residues. Trimming removed 6 bases from V and 6 bases from J; junction bases left unmatched: 10. The CDR3 region has the DNA TGTGCCAGCAGGCTGGACAGGGCTCGAGTCGAGCAGTACTTC. It specifies CASRLDRARVEQYF.

This clonotype was detected many times. The genes are TRBV20-1 and TRBJ2-5; the match to TRBD2 covers 10 bases. The V gene's germline CDR1 is DFQATT and CDR2 SNEGSKA (reference sequence). After removal of 3 bases from V and 3 bases from J, the junction contained 4 bases not matched to a gene. The CDR3 is 14 residues long. In nucleotides, the CDR3 is TGCAGTGCTAGTACCCTAGCGGGGGAAGAGACCCAGTACTTC. It translates to CSASTLAGEETQYF.

This clonotype was counted many times. The rearrangement joins TRBV7-9 to TRBJ1-5; no clear D gene. CDR3 length: 13 amino acids. V lost 5 bases and J 4 bases, leaving 9 bases between the germline ends. Germline V CDR1 and CDR2: SEHNR, FQNEAQ (reference sequence). As DNA, the CDR3 is TGTGCCAGCAGCCCCGAGGGAAATCAGCCCCAGCATTTT. This sequence encodes CASSPEGNQPQHF. Complete variable domain (other parts from reference TRBV7-9 and TRBJ1-5): DTGVSQNPRHKITKRGQNVTFRCDPISEHNRLYWYRQTLGQGPEFLTYFQNEAQLEKSRLLSDRFSAERPKGSFSTLEIQRTEQGDSAMYLCASSPEGNQPQHFGDGTRLSIL.

The sample holds a few counts of this clonotype. A much larger clone is a single base away; this may be a read error. This chain links TRBV6-6 with TRBJ2-5; no clear D gene. CDR3 length: 14 amino acids. Trimming cost V 7 bases and J 7 bases, with 19 bases left between them. Germline CDR1 and CDR2: MNHNY and SVGAGI (reference sequence). The chain's CDR3 is CASTRSMGKATQYF. The CDR3 DNA reads TGTGCCAGCACTCGTTCTATGGGGAAAGCGACCCAGTACTTC.

The V gene is TRBV7-3, the J gene TRBJ2-5; 10 nucleotides agree with TRBD1. CDR1 is SGHTA and CDR2 is FQGTGA in the germline V gene. J was trimmed by 5 bases and V by 5 bases; bases with no gene match: 11. This CDR3 region has 16 residues. CDR3 sequence reads: CASSPRQGAQRETQYF. The CDR3 DNA follows: TGTGCCAGCAGCCCAAGACAGGGGGCGCAGAGGGAGACCCAGTACTTC.

The rearrangement links TRBV9 to TRBJ1-1, with D perhaps matching TRBD1 (6 bases). Trimming took off 6 bases at V and 4 bases at J, with 16 bases between the two ends. Germline CDR1 SGDLS, CDR2 YYNGEE. The CDR3 has 14 residues. CDR3 sequence reads: CASTPTGASTEAFF. The DNA for the CDR3 is TGTGCCAGCACCCCGACGGGGGCGTCCACTGAAGCTTTCTTT.

This clonotype occurred many times. A single base separates this from a much larger clone, so it may be a read error. This chain connects TRBV11-2 to TRBJ1-6, with TRBD1 matching over 8 bases. The CDR3 loop spans 15 amino acids. Germline V gives CDR1 SGHAT, CDR2 FQNNGV. DNA for the CDR3: TGTGCCAGCAGCTTAGGGCAGGGGGCAAATTCACCCCCCCACTTT. Translated: CASSLGQGANSPPHF.

This clonotype was counted at least ten times. This sequence joins TRBV5-1 and TRBJ2-1; 10 bases match TRBD1. CDR1 SGHRS and CDR2 YFSETQ come from the germline V gene. The J segment lost 8 bases and the V segment lost 3 bases, leaving 11 bases of the junction unmatched. This CDR3 has 16 amino acids. DNA of the CDR3: TGCGCCAGCAGCTCCCTCCCTGGACAGGGGGTCGATGAGCAGTTCTTC. It is translated as CASSSLPGQGVDEQFF.

This clonotype was counted between two and nine times. The genes are TRBV6-1 and TRBJ1-5, with 8 bases aligning to TRBD1. The assigned J gene may be wrong: the sequence end matches TRBJ2-3 better. The CDR3 consists of 13 residues. Germline V gene sequence: CDR1 MNHNS, CDR2 SASEGT. CDR3 in amino acids: CASDRGNNQPQYF. CDR3 nucleotides: TGTGCCAGCGACAGGGGAAACAATCAGCCCCAGTATTTT.

A few counts support this clonotype. The chain joins TRBV25-1 to TRBJ1-2; D may be TRBD1 (6 bases). Germline CDR1 is MGHDK and CDR2 is SYGVNS. Between the trimmed V and J ends, which lost 1 base and 5 bases, there was a span of 11 bases. The CDR3 is 14 residues long. The CDR3 reads CASSEWAQGYGYTF. The CDR3 region has the DNA TGTGCCAGCAGTGAATGGGCCCAGGGGTATGGCTACACCTTC.

This clonotype came up a few times. The chain links TRBV7-2 to TRBJ2-2, with D perhaps assigned TRBD1 or TRBD2 (5 bases each). CDR3 size: 15 residues. CDR1 SGHTA and CDR2 FQGNSA come from the germline V gene. V dropped 2 bases and J dropped 1 base, with 8 bases sitting between them. CDR3 sequence: CASSLSGQNTGELFF. The DNA for the CDR3 is TGTGCCAGCAGCTTATCGGGGCAGAACACCGGGGAGCTGTTTTTT.

This chain links TRBV20-1 with TRBJ1-1, with TRBD1 as a possible D gene (5 bases). Germline V lookup: CDR1 DFQATT, CDR2 SNEGSKA (reference sequence). The CDR3 sequence is 13 residues long. With 2 bases removed from V and 10 bases from J, the gap between germline ends came to 17 bases. The CDR3 nucleotides read TGCAGTGCTAGATTCCAGGTAGGGGACGGAGCTTTCTTT. Translation: CSARFQVGDGAFF.

This clonotype has only a few counts. The V call is TRBV19, the J call TRBJ1-2; D unresolved. Germline V CDR1 and CDR2: LNHDA, SQIVND (reference sequence). Trimming took off 7 bases at V and 1 base at J, with 10 bases between the two ends. The CDR3 runs to 13 residues. Here the CDR3 reads CASTREINYGYTF. The CDR3 DNA sequence: TGTGCCAGTACGAGGGAGATTAACTATGGCTACACCTTC. The variable domain in full, with the rest retrieved from reference TRBV19 and TRBJ1-2, is DGGITQSPKYLFRKEGQNVTLSCEQNLNHDAMYWYRQDPGQGLRLIYYSQIVNDFQKGDIAEGYSVSREKKESFPLTVTSAQKNPTAFYLCASTREINYGYTFGSGTRLTVV.

The CDR3 bases are TGTGCCAGCAGTTTAAGGCTCACCGGGGAGCTGTTTTTT. This encodes CASSLRLTGELFF. V and J are TRBV12-3 or TRBV12-4 and TRBJ2-2; D call uncertain. There are 13 residues in the CDR3. V was shortened by 2 bases and J by 4 bases, with 5 bases between the two germline ends.

This clonotype was detected ten times or more. This chain uses TRBV20-1 with TRBJ2-5; TRBD2 matches 11 bases. Germline V lookup: CDR1 DFQATT, CDR2 SNEGSKA (reference sequence). There are 15 residues in the CDR3. J gave up 5 bases and V 3 bases, and 8 bases lay outside the gene matches. CDR3 sequence reads: CSASSSGGTWETQYF. The DNA of the CDR3 is TGCAGTGCTAGCTCTAGCGGGGGGACGTGGGAGACCCAGTACTTC.

Worth noting for this clonotype: A much larger clone is a single base away; this may be a read error. The rearrangement joins TRBV3-1 to TRBJ2-5; D is uncertain. Germline CDR1 is LGHDT and CDR2 is YNNKEL (reference sequence). Trimming shortened V by 4 bases and J by 11 bases, and 17 bases separated the two germline ends. CDR3 length: 13 amino acids. CDR3 in amino acids: CASSLSWGHEQYF. In DNA, the CDR3 is TGTGCCAGCAGCCTAAGTTGGGGTCATGAGCAGTACTTC.

This sequence joins TRBV19 and TRBJ1-5, with D tentatively TRBD1 (6 bases). Germline values: CDR1 LNHDA, CDR2 SQIVND (reference sequence). The CDR3 is 16 residues long. Trimming stripped 5 bases from V and 2 bases from J, with 16 bases between. CDR3 in amino acids: CASSGGVGTRNQPQHF. The CDR3 coding sequence is TGTGCCAGTAGTGGGGGCGTCGGGACACGCAATCAGCCCCAGCATTTT. The full variable domain, rest sourced from reference TRBV19 and TRBJ1-5, is DGGITQSPKYLFRKEGQNVTLSCEQNLNHDAMYWYRQDPGQGLRLIYYSQIVNDFQKGDIAEGYSVSREKKESFPLTVTSAQKNPTAFYLCASSGGVGTRNQPQHFGDGTRLSIL.